Included here is one T cell receptor beta chain sequence, with context. After removal of 6 bases from V and 8 bases from J, the junction contained 19 bases not matched to a gene. The CDR3 is made up of 18 amino acids. CDR1 and CDR2 from the germline V gene are SNHLY and FYNNEI. This entry belongs to a study of blood T cell repertoires in COVID-19. Turning to the study itself: Samples taken during acute and convalescent COVID-19 were collected in the United States, Italy and Spain. Sources were T cells, B-cell-depleted T cells, or PBMCs; the material itself was cDNA or gDNA.

Per the authors' pipeline: It was from reference gene primer amplification that nucleated cell counts were estimated. The table came from immunoSEQ multiplex PCR; TCRdb's copy has only in-frame clones and leaves some out. V, J and clone size derive from that table, while D and trimming were established from the DNA sequence. The sample includes about 60,000 clones, 85% to 90% of them seen just once. V gene TRBV2 combines with J gene TRBJ2-1, with 10 bases fitting TRBD2. The source material was peripheral blood. The clonotype originates from a man aged 60 to 69 with acute or convalescent COVID-19. CDR3 region: CASRVNPPSGRLKDEQFF. The CDR3 coding sequence is TGTGCCAGCAGGGTCAACCCTCCTAGCGGGAGACTCAAGGATGAGCAGTTCTTC. The full variable domain, with the rest looked up from reference TRBV2 and TRBJ2-1, is EPEVTQTPSHQVTQMGQEVILRCVPISNHLYFYWYRQILGQKVEFLVSFYNNEISEKSEIFDDQFSVERPDGSNFTLKIRSTKLEDSAMYFCASRVNPPSGRLKDEQFFGPGTRLTVL.